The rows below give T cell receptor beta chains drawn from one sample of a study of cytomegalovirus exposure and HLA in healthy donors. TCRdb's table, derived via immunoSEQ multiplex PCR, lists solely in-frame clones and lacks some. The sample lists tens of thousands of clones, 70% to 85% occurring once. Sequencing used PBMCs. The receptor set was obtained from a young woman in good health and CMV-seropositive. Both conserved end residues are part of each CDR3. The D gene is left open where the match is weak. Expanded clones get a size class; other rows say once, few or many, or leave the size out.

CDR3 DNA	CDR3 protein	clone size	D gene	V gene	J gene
TGTGCCAGCAGTGAAAGTCCCAAGGGGGCAGATACGCAGTATTTT	CASSESPKGADTQYF	few	.	TRBV6-4	TRBJ2-3
TGCGCCAGCAGCCCCGGGACAGGGGGGACTGAAGCTTTCTTT	CASSPGTGGTEAFF	.	TRBD1	TRBV4-3	TRBJ1-1
TGCAGCGCCGCTCCCCCCGGGGTCCAAGAGACCCAGTACTTC	CSAAPPGVQETQYF	.	.	TRBV29-1	TRBJ2-5
TGTGCCAGCAGCCCTAGCGGAAAAAAAGAGACCCAGTACTTC	CASSPSGKKETQYF	.	TRBD2	TRBV7-2	TRBJ2-5
TGTGCCAGCAGTGAATCGGTGACTAGCGGGATTAATGAGCAGTTCTTC	CASSESVTSGINEQFF	.	TRBD2	TRBV25-1	TRBJ2-1
TGTGCAAGTCGCTTGAAACAGGGGGCAGAAGGCAATCAGCCCCAGCATTTT	CASRLKQGAEGNQPQHF	.	.	TRBV12-2	TRBJ1-5
TGTGCTAGTGGTTTGCTCGGGGGGAGCGAGCAGTACTTC	CASGLLGGSEQYF	once	TRBD2	TRBV12-5	TRBJ2-7
TGTGCCAGCAGCTTAGGGACAGGGGCGGCGGGAAGGTATGGCTACACCTTC	CASSLGTGAAGRYGYTF	few	TRBD1	TRBV7-2	TRBJ1-2
TGTGCCAGCAGCCCAGGGGGAAGGGACACTGAAGCTTTCTTT	CASSPGGRDTEAFF	.	TRBD1	TRBV5-4	TRBJ1-1
TGCAGCGTCCGACTAGCCCTTCAAGAGACCCAGTACTTC	CSVRLALQETQYF	.	TRBD2	TRBV29-1	TRBJ2-5
TGCGCCAGCAGCCCTCTTGAAGGACTAGCGGCCGGGGAGCAGTTCTTC	CASSPLEGLAAGEQFF	.	TRBD2	TRBV4-1	TRBJ2-1
TGTGCCAGCAGCCAAGATCCCTCATCCCACTCATTTGAAGCTTTCTTT	CASSQDPSSHSFEAFF	.	.	TRBV4-2	TRBJ1-1
TGTGCCAGTAGTCCCCGGGGCGGGGTATCCTACAATGAGCAGTTCTTC	CASSPRGGVSYNEQFF	.	.	TRBV19	TRBJ2-1
TGCGCCAGCAGGGGGGACACCGGTTTCGAGACCCAGTACTTC	CASRGDTGFETQYF	once	.	TRBV4-1	TRBJ2-5
TGTGCCAGCAGCTTGCGGGAGGGTGCCGGAGATACGCAGTATTTT	CASSLREGAGDTQYF	.	TRBD2	TRBV7-9	TRBJ2-3
TGCAGTGCTATTCTCACAGATACGCAGTATTTT	CSAILTDTQYF	.	.	TRBV20-1	TRBJ2-3
TGTGCCAGCAGCCTCGGGACAGCGTACAATGAGCAGTTCTTC	CASSLGTAYNEQFF	.	TRBD1	TRBV5-5	TRBJ2-1
TGTGCCAGCGGTTCGACTAGGGCTAACAATGAGCAGTTCTTC	CASGSTRANNEQFF	.	.	TRBV27	TRBJ2-1
TGTGCCAGCAGTGAACTCACAGACAGGACCTACGAGCAGTACTTC	CASSELTDRTYEQYF	few	.	TRBV28	TRBJ2-7
TGTGCCAGCAGCTTTTTGAGGGGGAGTCCTGAAGCTTTCTTT	CASSFLRGSPEAFF	.	.	TRBV5-6	TRBJ1-1
TGTGCCAGCAGTTCGGTCAGGGGGCAAGAGACCCAGTACTTC	CASSSVRGQETQYF	.	TRBD1	TRBV2	TRBJ2-5
TGTGCCAGCAGCGAACAGGGACTACATAATTCACCCCTCCACTTT	CASSEQGLHNSPLHF	.	.	TRBV11-2	TRBJ1-6
TGTGCCAGCAGCGCGTGGGCCCCCGGAGGGGAGCAGTACTTC	CASSAWAPGGEQYF	.	.	TRBV5-4	TRBJ2-5
TGTGCCAGCAGTCCAACAGGGGTCTCTGGGGCCAACGTCCTGACTTTC	CASSPTGVSGANVLTF	.	TRBD1	TRBV6-4	TRBJ2-6
TGTGCCAGCAGCCGCGGGGGGGCGACAGATACGCAGTATTTT	CASSRGGATDTQYF	.	TRBD2	TRBV5-4	TRBJ2-3
TGTGCCAGCAGCTCCCAGGGTCATCAGCCCCAGCATTTT	CASSSQGHQPQHF	.	.	TRBV7-9	TRBJ1-5
TGTGCCAGTAGTGTGAATCCGGGACAGGGGTCGGTGCAGTACTTC	CASSVNPGQGSVQYF	.	TRBD1	TRBV19	TRBJ2-7
TGTGCCACCAGCAGGCCCAGAGACAGGGCTTACAATGAGCAGTTCTTC	CATSRPRDRAYNEQFF	.	TRBD1	TRBV15	TRBJ2-1
TGTGCCTGGAGTGCGGAGGGACAGGGGGCTGGCTACACCTTC	CAWSAEGQGAGYTF	.	TRBD1	TRBV30	TRBJ1-2
TGTGCCTGGAACGTCGGGTGGGGCACCTACAATGAGCAGTTCTTC	CAWNVGWGTYNEQFF	.	.	TRBV30	TRBJ2-1
TGCGCCAGCAGCTTCTTAGCGGGGAAGAACACCGGGGAGCTGTTTTTT	CASSFLAGKNTGELFF	.	TRBD2	TRBV5-1	TRBJ2-2
TGTGCCAGCTCCGGGACAGGAACCACCGGGGAGCTGTTTTTT	CASSGTGTTGELFF	.	TRBD1	TRBV18	TRBJ2-2
TGTGCCAGCAGCGCCGGGGGGGCCTATTACACTGAAGCTTTCTTT	CASSAGGAYYTEAFF	.	.	TRBV6-9	TRBJ1-1
TGTGCCAGCAGACCACAGGGGTATAATTCACCCCTCCACTTT	CASRPQGYNSPLHF	.	TRBD1	TRBV27	TRBJ1-6
TGTGCCAGCAGTTTATCTCGTCAGGGGGCCTACGAGCAGTACTTC	CASSLSRQGAYEQYF	.	TRBD1	TRBV27	TRBJ2-7
TGTGCCAGCAGCTTACTGACTAGCGGGAGGGGTAATGAGCAGTTCTTC	CASSLLTSGRGNEQFF	.	TRBD2	TRBV7-8	TRBJ2-1
TGTGCCAGCGCCTTTACAAGGAGGAATGAGCAGTTCTTC	CASAFTRRNEQFF	.	.	TRBV5-6	TRBJ2-1
TGTGCCAGCAGCTTGGCCACCTACAATGAGCAGTTCTTC	CASSLATYNEQFF	.	.	TRBV5-4	TRBJ2-1
TGTGCCAGCTCACCTGACAGGGATGGCTACACCTTC	CASSPDRDGYTF	.	TRBD1	TRBV18	TRBJ1-2
TGTGCCAGCAGTGAACCACCGCGGGGGGCAGACCAGTTCTTC	CASSEPPRGADQFF	once	TRBD2	TRBV2	TRBJ2-1
TGTGCCAGCAGTTACTACGACAGGGACACTGAAGCTTTCTTT	CASSYYDRDTEAFF	few	TRBD1	TRBV6-5	TRBJ1-1